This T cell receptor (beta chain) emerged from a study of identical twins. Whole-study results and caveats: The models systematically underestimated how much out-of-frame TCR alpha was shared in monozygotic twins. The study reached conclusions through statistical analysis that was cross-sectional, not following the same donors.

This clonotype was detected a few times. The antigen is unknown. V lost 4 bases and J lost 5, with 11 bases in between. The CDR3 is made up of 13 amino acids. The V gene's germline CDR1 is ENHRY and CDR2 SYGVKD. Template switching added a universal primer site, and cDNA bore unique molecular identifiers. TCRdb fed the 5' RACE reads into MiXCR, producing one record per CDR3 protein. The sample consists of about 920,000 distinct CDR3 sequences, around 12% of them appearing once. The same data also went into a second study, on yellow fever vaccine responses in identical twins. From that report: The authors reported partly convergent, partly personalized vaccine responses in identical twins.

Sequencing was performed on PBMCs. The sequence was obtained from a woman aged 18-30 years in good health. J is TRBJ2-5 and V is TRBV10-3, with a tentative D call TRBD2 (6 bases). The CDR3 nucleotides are TGTGCCATCAGTGGGGACTCGAGGGAGACCCAGTACTTC. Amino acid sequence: CAISGDSRETQYF.